This T cell receptor beta chain was found in a study of T cell repertoires in cytomegalovirus infection. Overall study context: The public TCR beta signatures pointed to both CMV infection and matching HLA type.

The table lists this clonotype with a few counts. Its antigen is still unknown. TCRdb fed the reads into MiXCR, producing one record per CDR3 protein. The repertoire holds fewer than 200,000 distinct CDR3 sequences, about 21% seen once, with less than 3.5% in the top ten. Study-wide results and limits: Dominating the ex vivo response were TCR beta clonotypes that were CMV-specific and HLA-C-restricted. The cumulative frequency of public TCR beta families distinguished individuals who carried CMV together with the relevant HLA.

Sequenced sample: PBMCs. The origin of this receptor is a human donor in good health (CMV status not recorded). Some clones in this sample may be carry-over from other donors' samples.

This chain's CDR3 is CASSEEAEKSTDTQYF. Here the CDR3 DNA reads TGTGCCAGCAGTGAGGAGGCAGAGAAGAGCACAGATACGCAGTATTTT. The chain joins TRBV25-1 to TRBJ2-3; the D gene is possibly TRBD2 (5 bases). V was pared by 3 bases and J by 0 bases, with 13 bases between. Germline CDR1 reads MGHDK; CDR2 reads SYGVNS. This CDR3 comprises 16 residues.